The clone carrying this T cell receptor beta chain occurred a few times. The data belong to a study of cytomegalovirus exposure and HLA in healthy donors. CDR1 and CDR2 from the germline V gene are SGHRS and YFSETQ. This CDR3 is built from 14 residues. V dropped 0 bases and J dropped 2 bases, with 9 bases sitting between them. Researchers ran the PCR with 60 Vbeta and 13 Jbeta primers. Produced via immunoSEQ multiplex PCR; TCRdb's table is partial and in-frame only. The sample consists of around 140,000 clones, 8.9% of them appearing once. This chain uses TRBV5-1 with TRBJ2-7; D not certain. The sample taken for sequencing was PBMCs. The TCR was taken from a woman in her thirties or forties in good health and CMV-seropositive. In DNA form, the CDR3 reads TGCGCCAGCAGCTTGGCGACCCGGGCCTACGAGCAGTACTTC. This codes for CASSLATRAYEQYF.